The TCR beta chain under discussion was sequenced for a study of T cells in Graves' hyperthyroidism and ophthalmopathy. Amplification targeted TCR beta CDR3 regions from RNA transcripts. Primed by the HTBI set, a first-round RT-PCR was run on the TCR CDR3. MiXCR, run by TCRdb on the multiplex PCR reads, gives a single entry per CDR3 protein. The data contain 500,000 to 800,000 distinct CDR3 sequences, about 14% of them singletons. V dropped 2 bases and J dropped 7 bases, with 12 bases sitting between them. The germline V gene has CDR1 SEHNR and CDR2 FQNEAQ (reference sequence). The CDR3 spans 14 residues. Uncontrolled infection, other autoimmune disease, pregnancy or lactation excluded patients. Each diagnosis was grounded in clinical symptoms, serum thyroxine and TRAb, thyroid ultrasound, and orbital computed tomography. This clonotype has at least ten counts.

Sequenced: blood. The J gene is TRBJ2-1, the V gene TRBV7-9; the D gene is possibly TRBD2 (5 bases). This receptor was obtained from a woman aged 45-59 years with Graves' ophthalmopathy. CDR3 region: CASSLPPSGNEQFF. DNA of the CDR3: TGTGCCAGCAGCTTACCCCCCTCGGGGAATGAGCAGTTCTTC.